This T cell receptor (beta chain) was captured in a study of T cell repertoires in cytomegalovirus infection. Across the study: The public TCR beta signatures pointed to both CMV infection and matching HLA type.

From germline, CDR1 is LNHDA and CDR2 SQIVND (reference sequence). This CDR3 has 13 residues. Study observations and caveats: Totalled public TCR beta family frequency picked out people who carried CMV plus the relevant HLA. Dominating the ex vivo response were TCR beta clonotypes that were CMV-specific and HLA-C-restricted.

TCRdb itself ran the reads through MiXCR, one entry per CDR3 protein. The repertoire consists of hundreds of thousands of distinct CDR3 sequences, with less than 35% occurring once and the leading ten covering about 14%. Note on this clonotype: The antigen remains unidentified. One junction end does not reproduce the germline sequence, and a read error may be involved.

The source was cultured CD8+ T cells from PBMCs, collected from culture after CMV antigen stimulation. This rearrangement joins TRBV19 to TRBJ2-5; TRBD2 might be the D (6 bases). The source of this sequence is a human donor in good health (CMV status not recorded). Some clones in this sample may be carry-over from other donors' samples. CDR3 DNA sequence: TGTGCCAGTAGTATTAAGATCTATGGGGACTGCCACTTC. Protein: CASSIKIYGDCHF.